These 28 T cell receptor beta chains were sequenced from one sample in a study of blood T cell repertoires in COVID-19. TCRdb keeps only in-frame clones here, not all; method: immunoSEQ multiplex PCR. Of about 15,000 clones in the sample, roughly three quarters are singletons; the top ten hold 25% to 35%. Sequencing used peripheral blood. Receptors originate from a man between 65 and 85 years old with active or convalescent COVID-19.

This clone showed up just once. CDR3 protein: CASSIDPSTDTQYF. In DNA form, the CDR3 reads TGTGCCAGTAGTATAGATCCTAGCACAGATACGCAGTATTTT. This chain connects TRBV19 to TRBJ2-3; D is uncertain. This CDR3 spans 14 amino acids. Germline V gene data show CDR1 as LNHDA and CDR2 as SQIVND (reference sequence). The germline V and J ends were trimmed by 0 bases and 0 bases, with 4 bases remaining between them. Drawing the rest from reference TRBV19 and TRBJ2-3, the complete variable domain is DGGITQSPKYLFRKEGQNVTLSCEQNLNHDAMYWYRQDPGQGLRLIYYSQIVNDFQKGDIAEGYSVSREKKESFPLTVTSAQKNPTAFYLCASSIDPSTDTQYFGPGTRLTVL.

The chain recombines TRBV18 with TRBJ2-5; TRBD1 matches at 9 bases. The germline CDR1 and CDR2 sequences are KGHSH and LQKENI. V dropped 6 bases and J dropped 5; count of bases not matched to a gene: 4. The CDR3 is 13 amino acids. The CDR3 coding sequence is TGTGCCAGCTCTCACAGGGGGCAGGAGACCCAGTACTTC. Its translation: CASSHRGQETQYF.

The chain employs TRBV4-2 and TRBJ2-7, with 7 positions matching TRBD1. The J segment lost 5 bases and the V segment lost 4 bases, leaving 14 bases of the junction unmatched. The CDR3 has 16 amino acids. Germline values: CDR1 LGHNA, CDR2 YNFKEQ. The CDR3 DNA reads as TGTGCCAGCAGCCGCCGGGACAGCGAGGGGCCCGACGAGCAGTACTTC. Its translation: CASSRRDSEGPDEQYF.

The chain carries TRBV4-2 and TRBJ2-3, with TRBD2 matching 8 bases. V lost 0 bases and J lost 2; bases outside the gene matches: 4. Germline V gene sequence: CDR1 LGHNA, CDR2 YNFKEQ. The CDR3 loop spans 16 amino acids. CDR3 DNA sequence: TGTGCCAGCAGCCAAGAGAGCGGGGGCCACACAGATACGCAGTATTTT. It yields the protein CASSQESGGHTDTQYF.

The count of this clone is one. This chain uses TRBV24-1 with TRBJ2-5; 8 positions agree with TRBD1. The CDR3 extends over 14 amino acids. CDR1 is KGHDR and CDR2 is SFDVKD in the germline V gene. The V segment lost 6 bases and the J segment 1 base; nucleotides outside the gene matches: 3. The CDR3 reads CATSSTGAQETQYF. The DNA for the CDR3 is TGTGCCACCAGTTCGACAGGGGCCCAAGAGACCCAGTACTTC.

CDR3 residues: CASSLSVEGEQFF. CDR3 bases: TGCGCCAGCAGCTTGTCTGTCGAGGGCGAGCAGTTCTTC. The chain couples TRBV5-1 to TRBJ2-1; the D gene is possibly TRBD2 (5 bases). This CDR3 contains 13 residues. The germline V gene encodes CDR1 SGHRS and CDR2 YFSETQ. The germline V and J ends were trimmed by 1 base and 10 bases, with 12 bases remaining between them.

CDR3 nucleotide sequence: TGTGCCAGCAGTTTAGGTAGCGCTAGCTCCTACGAGCAGTACTTC. Protein: CASSLGSASSYEQYF. J is TRBJ2-7 and V is TRBV27; the D gene is possibly TRBD2 (5 bases). Germline V CDR1 and CDR2: MNHEY, SMNVEV (reference sequence). V lost 2 bases, J lost 0 bases, and 11 bases lay in between. The CDR3 spans 15 residues.

CDR3 nucleotides: TGTGCCACCAGTGCTAGTAGCGGGAGGGCCTACAATGAGCAGTTCTTC. It yields the protein CATSASSGRAYNEQFF. The chain carries TRBV24-1 and TRBJ2-1; 11 nucleotides line up with TRBD2. There are 16 residues in the CDR3. Germline V gene sequence: CDR1 KGHDR, CDR2 SFDVKD. The J segment lost 2 bases and the V segment lost 5 bases, leaving 4 bases of the junction unmatched.

This chain connects TRBV29-1 to TRBJ2-5; D gene ambiguous. CDR1 SQVTM and CDR2 ANQGSEA come from the germline V gene. The CDR3 has 11 residues. V was cut by 4 bases and J by 2 bases, with 5 bases left in between. This CDR3 is CSVAVQETQYF. The CDR3 DNA reads TGCAGCGTTGCGGTGCAAGAGACCCAGTACTTC.

This clone was seen more than once but under ten times. J is TRBJ2-7 and V is TRBV7-2; TRBD2 aligns across 7 bases. Germline-derived CDR1 and CDR2 are SGHTA and FQGNSA. Trimming at V came to 1 base and at J to 0 bases, leaving 15 bases not matched to a gene. The CDR3 contains 19 residues. In DNA form, the CDR3 reads TGTGCCAGCAGCTTAGATCTGGGGGTAGCGGGTTATAGCTCCTACGAGCAGTACTTC. It translates to CASSLDLGVAGYSSYEQYF.

The genes are TRBV27 and TRBJ2-3; 9 bases match TRBD2. The V and J ends lost 1 base and 6 bases, in that order; junction bases with no gene match: 5. The length of the CDR3 is 15 residues. Germline CDR1 is MNHEY and CDR2 is SMNVEV (reference sequence). The CDR3 is CASSLWGLAGDTQYF. DNA of the CDR3: TGTGCCAGCAGTTTATGGGGACTAGCTGGGGATACGCAGTATTTT.

This clone was seen a single time. This rearrangement joins TRBV18 to TRBJ2-3, with D hard to call. Germline V gene lookup returns CDR1 KGHSH and CDR2 LQKENI. This CDR3 has 15 residues. The V end was cut by 5 bases, the J end by 6 bases, with 18 bases between. The DNA of the CDR3 is TGTGCCAGCTCAGAACGATCCCTTATCGAGGATACGCAGTATTTT. This translates into CASSERSLIEDTQYF.

About this clone: One junction end does not reproduce the germline sequence, and a read error may be involved. The same CDR3 arises from other DNA sequences in this sample as well. V usage is TRBV2 and J usage is TRBJ2-3, with a weak D call TRBD2 (7 bases). Germline V gene data show CDR1 as SNHLY and CDR2 as FYNNEI. This CDR3 comprises 15 residues. CDR3 DNA sequence: TGCGCCCGCCGGGGGACATGGGGGGGGCAAGATACGCAGTATTTT. Translated: CARRGTWGGQDTQYF.

J is TRBJ2-5 and V is TRBV11-2, with 8 nucleotides matching TRBD2. CDR3 size: 16 residues. After removal of 4 bases from V and 4 bases from J, the junction contained 11 bases not matched to a gene. CDR1 and CDR2 (germline): SGHAT, FQNNGV. The CDR3: CASSSHRGGGRETQYF. The CDR3 nucleotides are TGTGCCAGCAGCTCCCACCGTGGCGGGGGGCGAGAGACCCAGTACTTC.

This clone has only a few counts. The chain carries TRBV10-3 and TRBJ2-7; 8 nucleotides line up with TRBD1. This CDR3 has 14 residues. Germline V gene data show CDR1 as ENHRY and CDR2 as SYGVKD. V shed 3 bases, J shed 3 bases, and the junction held 4 bases outside the gene matches. The CDR3 coding sequence is TGTGCCATCAGTGACGGGACAGGCATCTACGAGCAGTACTTC. It encodes CAISDGTGIYEQYF.

The V gene is TRBV2, the J gene TRBJ1-3; D perhaps matches TRBD1 (6 bases). Trimming pared 3 bases from V and 0 bases from J, leaving 12 bases between. Germline CDR1 reads SNHLY; CDR2 reads FYNNEI. The length of the CDR3 is 16 residues. CDR3: CASSDSTGLSGNTIYF. In DNA form, the CDR3 reads TGTGCCAGCAGTGACTCGACAGGACTCTCTGGAAACACCATATATTTT.

The chain employs TRBV18 and TRBJ1-2; TRBD1 agrees at 9 bases. Germline V gene data show CDR1 as KGHSH and CDR2 as LQKENI. The J segment lost 2 bases and the V segment lost 6 bases, leaving 7 bases of the junction unmatched. CDR3 length: 15 residues. The CDR3 is CASSPPGTGNYGYTF. CDR3 bases: TGTGCCAGCTCGCCTCCCGGGACAGGGAACTATGGCTACACCTTC.

This clone was recorded only once. The chain has TRBV9 and TRBJ1-3; D is undetermined. Germline-derived CDR1 and CDR2 are SGDLS and YYNGEE. V was shortened by 2 bases and J by 0 bases, with 3 bases between the two germline ends. CDR3 length: 13 amino acids. The CDR3 DNA reads as TGTGCCAGCAGCGTTTACTCTGGAAACACCATATATTTT. Translation: CASSVYSGNTIYF.

V gene TRBV5-1 combines with J gene TRBJ2-3, with 7 bases identical to TRBD2. CDR1 is SGHRS, CDR2 YFSETQ, per germline. Trimming took 2 bases from V and 0 from J; bases not matched to a gene: 6. The CDR3 has 16 amino acids. CDR3 sequence reads: CASSLNGRRSTDTQYF. CDR3 bases: TGCGCCAGCAGCTTAAACGGGAGGAGGAGCACAGATACGCAGTATTTT.

As DNA, the CDR3 is TGTGCCAGCAGGAAAGGACAGGGAAGGGAAAAACTGTTTTTT. This gives the protein CASRKGQGREKLFF. This chain links TRBV6-5 with TRBJ1-4; 8 bases are a match to TRBD1. Germline CDR1 and CDR2: MNHEY and SVGAGI. This CDR3 has 14 amino acids. After removal of 6 bases from V and 8 bases from J, the junction contained 8 bases not matched to a gene.

The gene calls are TRBV4-1 and TRBJ1-1; D gene uncertain. V was shortened by 2 bases and J by 7 bases, with 11 bases between the two germline ends. Germline V gives CDR1 MGHRA, CDR2 YSYEKL. The length of the CDR3 is 13 residues. The CDR3 here is CASSQRNSGEAFF. DNA of the CDR3: TGCGCCAGCAGCCAAAGGAACTCAGGTGAAGCTTTCTTT.

V usage is TRBV10-1 and J usage is TRBJ1-4; D not resolved. Looked up from germline, CDR1 is WNHNN and CDR2 is SYGVQD (reference sequence). V was clipped by 6 bases and J by 4 bases, with 12 bases between them. This CDR3 has 14 amino acids. CDR3 nucleotides: TGCGCCAGCAGGCTCGTCTTAGATAATGAAAAACTGTTTTTT. Translated: CASRLVLDNEKLFF.

This chain links TRBV7-9 with TRBJ2-3; D is unresolved. Germline V gives CDR1 SEHNR, CDR2 FQNEAQ (reference sequence). The CDR3 is made up of 12 amino acids. V shed 5 bases and J shed 8 bases, with 11 bases lying between them. The CDR3 reads CASSARVGTQYF. CDR3 nucleotides: TGTGCCAGCAGCGCCCGTGTCGGTACGCAGTATTTT.

The chain links TRBV28 to TRBJ1-3, with D possibly TRBD1 on 5 matching bases. CDR1 is MDHEN and CDR2 is SYDVKM in the germline V gene. The CDR3 contains 16 residues. Trimming took 5 bases from V and 4 from J, leaving 18 bases between them. The CDR3: CASSRTGPRGGNTIYF. The CDR3 DNA reads as TGTGCCAGCAGTCGCACGGGACCCCGGGGGGGAAACACCATATATTTT.

The chain combines TRBV30 with TRBJ2-1; TRBD1 aligns across 7 bases. The V segment lost 2 bases and the J segment 0 bases; nucleotides outside the gene matches: 10. The CDR3 has 17 residues. Germline V gene sequence: CDR1 GTSNPN, CDR2 SVGIG (reference sequence). CDR3 coding DNA: TGTGCCTGGAGTAACCAGGGGGTAAAGAGCTCCTACAATGAGCAGTTCTTC. Its translation: CAWSNQGVKSSYNEQFF.

The chain recombines TRBV9 with TRBJ2-1; 14 bases are shared with TRBD2. Germline trimming cut 1 base from V and 2 bases from J; bases unmatched to any gene: 11. Germline-derived CDR1 and CDR2 are SGDLS and YYNGEE. The CDR3 runs to 20 residues. The CDR3 sequence: CASSVTPGTSGSFTYNEQFF. The CDR3 bases are TGTGCCAGCAGCGTAACTCCCGGGACTAGCGGGAGTTTCACCTACAATGAGCAGTTCTTC.

This clone counts as medium-sized (0.01 to 0.1%). The chain combines TRBV6-6 with TRBJ2-7, with a weak D call TRBD2 (6 bases). CDR1 and CDR2 (germline): MNHNY, SVGAGI (reference sequence). Trimming removed 10 bases from V and 4 bases from J, with 20 bases in between. The CDR3 contains 14 residues. CDR3 protein: CATTGVPYTYEQYF. DNA for the CDR3: TGTGCCACCACGGGGGTTCCCTACACATACGAGCAGTACTTC.

The DNA of the CDR3 is TGTGCCAGCAGGCCCTACAATCAGCCCCAGCATTTT. This codes for CASRPYNQPQHF. This rearrangement joins TRBV28 to TRBJ1-5; D ambiguous. The V end was cut by 6 bases, the J end by 3 bases, with 6 bases between. The V gene's germline CDR1 is MDHEN and CDR2 SYDVKM. The CDR3 length is 12 residues.